This T cell receptor (beta chain) was sequenced during a study of control samples from healthy donors and cancer patients. The method was immunoSEQ multiplex PCR; TCRdb's version includes in-frame clones alone and lacks a portion of them. Among 120,000 or so clones, 85% to 90% were seen once, and the ten largest hold around 10%. Deletions cut 1 base from V and 7 bases from J, with 10 bases between. CDR1 and CDR2 (germline): LGHNT, FRNRAP. The CDR3 runs 14 residues. The sample consisted of blood. This sequence joins TRBV12-5 and TRBJ2-2; unclear D gene. The clonotype was recovered from a man aged 25-40 years in good health. The CDR3 sequence: CASGLGGFGGELFF. The CDR3 bases are TGTGCTAGTGGTTTGGGTGGTTTTGGCGGGGAGCTGTTTTTT.